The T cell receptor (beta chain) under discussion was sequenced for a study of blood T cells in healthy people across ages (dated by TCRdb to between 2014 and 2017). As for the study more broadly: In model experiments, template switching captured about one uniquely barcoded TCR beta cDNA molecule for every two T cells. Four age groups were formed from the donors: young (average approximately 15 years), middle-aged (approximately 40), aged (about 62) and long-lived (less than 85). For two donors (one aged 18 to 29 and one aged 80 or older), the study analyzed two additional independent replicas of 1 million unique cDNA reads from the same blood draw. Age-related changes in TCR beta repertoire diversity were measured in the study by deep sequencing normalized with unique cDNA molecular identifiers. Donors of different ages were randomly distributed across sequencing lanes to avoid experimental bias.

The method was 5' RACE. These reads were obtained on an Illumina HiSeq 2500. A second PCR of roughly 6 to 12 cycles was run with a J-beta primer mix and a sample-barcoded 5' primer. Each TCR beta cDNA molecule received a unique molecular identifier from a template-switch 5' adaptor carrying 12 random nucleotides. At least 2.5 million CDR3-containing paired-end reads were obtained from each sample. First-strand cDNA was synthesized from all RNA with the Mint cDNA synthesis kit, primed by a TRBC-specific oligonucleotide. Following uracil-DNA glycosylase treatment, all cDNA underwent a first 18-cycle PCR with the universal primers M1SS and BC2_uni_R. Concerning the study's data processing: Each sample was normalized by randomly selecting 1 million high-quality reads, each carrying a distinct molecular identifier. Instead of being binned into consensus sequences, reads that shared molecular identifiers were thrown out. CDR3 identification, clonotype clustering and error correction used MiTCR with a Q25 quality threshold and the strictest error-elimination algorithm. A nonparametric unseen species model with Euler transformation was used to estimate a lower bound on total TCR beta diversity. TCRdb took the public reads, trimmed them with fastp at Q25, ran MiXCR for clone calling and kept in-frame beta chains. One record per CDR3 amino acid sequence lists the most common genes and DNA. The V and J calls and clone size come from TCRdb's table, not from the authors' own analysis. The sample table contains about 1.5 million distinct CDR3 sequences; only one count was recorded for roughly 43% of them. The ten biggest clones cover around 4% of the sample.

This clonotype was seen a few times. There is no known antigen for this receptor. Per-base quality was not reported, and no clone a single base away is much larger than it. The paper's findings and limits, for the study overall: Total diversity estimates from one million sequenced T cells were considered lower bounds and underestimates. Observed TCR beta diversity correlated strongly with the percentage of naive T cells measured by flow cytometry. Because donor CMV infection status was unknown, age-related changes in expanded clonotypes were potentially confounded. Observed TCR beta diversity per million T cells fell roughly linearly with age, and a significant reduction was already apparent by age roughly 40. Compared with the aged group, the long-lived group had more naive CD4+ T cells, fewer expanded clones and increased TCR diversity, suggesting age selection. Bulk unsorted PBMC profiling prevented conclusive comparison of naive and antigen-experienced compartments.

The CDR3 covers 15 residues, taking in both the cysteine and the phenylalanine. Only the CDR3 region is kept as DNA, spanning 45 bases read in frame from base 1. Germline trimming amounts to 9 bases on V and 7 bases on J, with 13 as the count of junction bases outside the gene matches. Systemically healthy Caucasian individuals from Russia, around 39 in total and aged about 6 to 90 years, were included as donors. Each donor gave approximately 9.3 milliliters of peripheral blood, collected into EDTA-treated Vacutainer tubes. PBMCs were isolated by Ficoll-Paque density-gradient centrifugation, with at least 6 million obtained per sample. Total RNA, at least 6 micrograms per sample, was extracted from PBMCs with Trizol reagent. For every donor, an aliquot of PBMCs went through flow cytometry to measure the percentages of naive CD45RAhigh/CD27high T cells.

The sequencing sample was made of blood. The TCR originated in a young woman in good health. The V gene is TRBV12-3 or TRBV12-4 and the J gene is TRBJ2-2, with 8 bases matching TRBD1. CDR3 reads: CASTQGRGRGGELFF. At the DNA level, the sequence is TGTGCCAGTACTCAGGGCAGGGGGCGAGGCGGGGAGCTGTTTTTT.